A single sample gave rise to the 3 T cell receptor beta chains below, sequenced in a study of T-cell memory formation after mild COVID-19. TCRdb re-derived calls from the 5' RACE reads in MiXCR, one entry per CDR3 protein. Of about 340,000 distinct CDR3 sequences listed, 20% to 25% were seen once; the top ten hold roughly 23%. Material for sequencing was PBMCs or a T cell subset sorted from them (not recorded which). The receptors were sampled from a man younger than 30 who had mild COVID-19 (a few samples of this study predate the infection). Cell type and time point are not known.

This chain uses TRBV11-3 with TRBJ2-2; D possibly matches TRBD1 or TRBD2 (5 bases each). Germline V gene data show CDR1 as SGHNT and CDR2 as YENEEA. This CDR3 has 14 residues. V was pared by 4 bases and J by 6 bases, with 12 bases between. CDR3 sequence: CASSSGQGPGELFF. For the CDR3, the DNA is TGTGCCAGCAGCTCCGGCCAGGGACCCGGGGAGCTGTTTTTT.

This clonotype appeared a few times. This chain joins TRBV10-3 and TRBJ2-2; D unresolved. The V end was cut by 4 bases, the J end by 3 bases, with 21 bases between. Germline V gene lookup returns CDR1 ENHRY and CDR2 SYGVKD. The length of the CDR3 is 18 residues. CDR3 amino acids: CAISGPGFRIGDTGELFF. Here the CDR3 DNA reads TGTGCCATCAGTGGTCCTGGATTCAGGATCGGCGACACCGGGGAGCTGTTTTTT.

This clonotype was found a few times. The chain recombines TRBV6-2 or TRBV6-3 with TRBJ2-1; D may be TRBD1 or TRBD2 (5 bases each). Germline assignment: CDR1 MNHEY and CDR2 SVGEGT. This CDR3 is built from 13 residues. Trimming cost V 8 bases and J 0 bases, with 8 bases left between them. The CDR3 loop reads CASSGSSYNEQFF. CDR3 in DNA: TGTGCCAGCTCAGGGAGCTCCTACAATGAGCAGTTCTTC.